These T cell receptor beta chains were read from a single sample in a study of OX40 agonist ivuxolimab in advanced cancers. Produced via immunoSEQ multiplex PCR; TCRdb's table is partial and in-frame only. The sample has approximately 15,000 clones, over 75% seen once; the top ten hold 9% to 15%. This sample comprised CD4+ or CD8+ T cells sorted from blood, obtained in a trial of the OX40 agonist ivuxolimab. The receptors shown here come from an adult with an advanced solid tumor such as melanoma, head and neck, liver or kidney cancer. Both conserved end residues are part of each CDR3. D genes are given only for firm matches. Expanded clones get a size class; other rows say once, few or many, or leave the size out.

CDR3aa: CASTLTGSSTGELFF
CDR3nt: TGTGCCAGCACCCTGACAGGGAGTAGCACCGGGGAGCTGTTTTTT
abundance: once
j_gene: TRBJ2-2
v_gene: TRBV27
d_gene: TRBD1

CDR3aa: CASDSGANTGELFF
CDR3nt: TGTGCCAGCGATAGCGGGGCGAACACCGGGGAGCTGTTTTTT
abundance: .
j_gene: TRBJ2-2
v_gene: TRBV9
d_gene: TRBD2

CDR3aa: CATSNSGGPGEQFF
CDR3nt: TGTGCCACCAGCAATTCTGGGGGCCCGGGAGAGCAGTTCTTC
abundance: few
j_gene: TRBJ2-1
v_gene: TRBV15
d_gene: .

CDR3aa: CASSHRTQGRGPPGELFF
CDR3nt: TGCGCCAGCAGCCACCGAACCCAGGGAAGGGGGCCCCCCGGGGAGCTGTTTTTT
abundance: .
j_gene: TRBJ2-2
v_gene: TRBV4-1
d_gene: TRBD1

CDR3aa: CASSAQGNQPQHF
CDR3nt: TGTGCCAGCAGCGCGCAGGGGAATCAGCCCCAGCATTTT
abundance: few
j_gene: TRBJ1-5
v_gene: TRBV7-9
d_gene: .

CDR3aa: CASSYPQGAQRDTQYF
CDR3nt: TGTGCCAGCAGCTACCCCCAGGGGGCGCAAAGAGATACGCAGTATTTT
abundance: .
j_gene: TRBJ2-3
v_gene: TRBV5-4
d_gene: TRBD1

CDR3aa: CASSFAGSTEAFF
CDR3nt: TGTGCCAGCAGTTTCGCCGGCAGCACTGAAGCTTTCTTT
abundance: medium-sized
j_gene: TRBJ1-1
v_gene: TRBV27
d_gene: .

CDR3aa: CAISGTTYQETQYF
CDR3nt: TGTGCCATCAGTGGGACTACCTACCAAGAGACCCAGTACTTC
abundance: .
j_gene: TRBJ2-5
v_gene: TRBV10-3
d_gene: .

CDR3aa: CASSHDRTDSGNTIYF
CDR3nt: TGTGCCAGCAGCCATGACCGGACAGACTCTGGAAACACCATATATTTT
abundance: .
j_gene: TRBJ1-3
v_gene: TRBV28
d_gene: .

CDR3aa: CASSLTGGMNTEAFF
CDR3nt: TGTGCCAGCAGTTTAACAGGAGGCATGAACACTGAAGCTTTCTTT
abundance: .
j_gene: TRBJ1-1
v_gene: TRBV28
d_gene: .

CDR3aa: CASSWEGYEQYF
CDR3nt: TGCGCCAGCAGCTGGGAGGGCTACGAGCAGTACTTC
abundance: .
j_gene: TRBJ2-7
v_gene: TRBV5-1
d_gene: TRBD2

CDR3aa: CASSLTSVNTGELFF
CDR3nt: TGTGCCAGCAGCCTAACTAGCGTTAACACCGGGGAGCTGTTTTTT
abundance: .
j_gene: TRBJ2-2
v_gene: TRBV28
d_gene: TRBD2

CDR3aa: CATRLPSGIFDEQFF
CDR3nt: TGTGCCACCCGGCTCCCTAGCGGGATTTTCGATGAGCAGTTCTTC
abundance: .
j_gene: TRBJ2-1
v_gene: TRBV2
d_gene: TRBD2

CDR3aa: CASSEWGPALGCFF
CDR3nt: TGTGCCAGCAGTGAATGGGGTCCAGCCCTTGGGTGTTTTTTT
abundance: .
j_gene: TRBJ1-4
v_gene: TRBV25-1
d_gene: .

CDR3aa: CASSQAILGTDTQYF
CDR3nt: TGCGCCAGCAGCCAAGCGATCCTAGGCACAGATACGCAGTATTTT
abundance: .
j_gene: TRBJ2-3
v_gene: TRBV4-3
d_gene: .

CDR3aa: CSVGQGQRETQYF
CDR3nt: TGCAGCGTTGGACAGGGGCAGCGAGAGACCCAGTACTTC
abundance: once
j_gene: TRBJ2-5
v_gene: TRBV29-1
d_gene: TRBD1

CDR3aa: CATSREAGGPEQYF
CDR3nt: TGTGCCACCAGCAGAGAGGCAGGGGGTCCCGAGCAGTACTTC
abundance: .
j_gene: TRBJ2-7
v_gene: TRBV15
d_gene: TRBD1

CDR3aa: CASSLSGGAPYEQYF
CDR3nt: TGTGCCAGCAGCTTATCGGGGGGTGCCCCCTACGAGCAGTACTTC
abundance: once
j_gene: TRBJ2-7
v_gene: TRBV7-2
d_gene: TRBD2

CDR3aa: CASSPRQASYNEQFF
CDR3nt: TGTGCCAGCAGCCCCAGACAGGCTTCCTACAATGAGCAGTTCTTC
abundance: .
j_gene: TRBJ2-1
v_gene: TRBV11-3
d_gene: .

CDR3aa: CASSLGQFYEQYF
CDR3nt: TGTGCCAGCAGCTTAGGCCAGTTCTACGAGCAGTACTTC
abundance: .
j_gene: TRBJ2-7
v_gene: TRBV7-6
d_gene: .

CDR3aa: CASIVDAGTDTQYF
CDR3nt: TGCGCCAGCATAGTAGACGCCGGCACAGATACGCAGTATTTT
abundance: .
j_gene: TRBJ2-3
v_gene: TRBV10-2
d_gene: .

CDR3aa: CATSRERTGQGSSGRTGELFF
CDR3nt: TGTGCCACCAGCAGAGAGAGGACGGGACAGGGTTCTAGCGGGAGGACCGGGGAGCTGTTTTTT
abundance: few
j_gene: TRBJ2-2
v_gene: TRBV15
d_gene: TRBD2

CDR3aa: CASSFWGSGSGELFF
CDR3nt: TGTGCCAGCAGCTTCTGGGGGAGTGGATCCGGGGAGCTGTTTTTT
abundance: .
j_gene: TRBJ2-2
v_gene: TRBV6-1
d_gene: .

CDR3aa: CASSALTSGRFYEQYF
CDR3nt: TGTGCCAGCAGCGCCTTAACTAGCGGGAGGTTTTACGAGCAGTACTTC
abundance: .
j_gene: TRBJ2-7
v_gene: TRBV7-6
d_gene: TRBD2

CDR3aa: CASSLDGSVELFF
CDR3nt: TGTGCCAGCAGCTTGGACGGGAGTGTGGAGCTGTTTTTT
abundance: .
j_gene: TRBJ2-2
v_gene: TRBV7-6
d_gene: .

CDR3aa: CASSQEPGTSSYEQYF
CDR3nt: TGCGCCAGCAGCCAAGAACCCGGGACAAGCTCCTACGAGCAGTACTTC
abundance: .
j_gene: TRBJ2-7
v_gene: TRBV4-3
d_gene: .

CDR3aa: CASSLGGQLEAFF
CDR3nt: TGTGCCAGCAGCTTAGGGGGTCAGCTTGAAGCTTTCTTT
abundance: few
j_gene: TRBJ1-1
v_gene: TRBV7-9
d_gene: .

CDR3aa: CASSLTTGTPEAFF
CDR3nt: TGTGCCAGCAGCCTAACGACAGGTACCCCTGAAGCTTTCTTT
abundance: .
j_gene: TRBJ1-1
v_gene: TRBV7-2
d_gene: .

CDR3aa: CASSSGEAYNEQFF
CDR3nt: TGTGCCAGCAGCTCTGGGGAGGCCTACAATGAGCAGTTCTTC
abundance: .
j_gene: TRBJ2-1
v_gene: TRBV11-1
d_gene: .

CDR3aa: CASSQETDYGYTF
CDR3nt: TGCGCCAGCAGCCAAGAAACAGACTATGGCTACACCTTC
abundance: .
j_gene: TRBJ1-2
v_gene: TRBV4-3
d_gene: .

CDR3aa: CASTSDWTVNTGELFF
CDR3nt: TGTGCCAGCACCTCCGACTGGACAGTCAACACCGGGGAGCTGTTTTTT
abundance: once
j_gene: TRBJ2-2
v_gene: TRBV7-9
d_gene: .

CDR3aa: CASSDPPGEQYF
CDR3nt: TGTGCCAGCAGTGACCCCCCGGGGGAGCAGTACTTC
abundance: .
j_gene: TRBJ2-7
v_gene: TRBV6-1
d_gene: .

CDR3aa: CASSPGGVGDTQYF
CDR3nt: TGTGCTAGCAGCCCGGGGGGGGTGGGAGATACGCAGTATTTT
abundance: .
j_gene: TRBJ2-3
v_gene: TRBV7-7
d_gene: TRBD2

CDR3aa: CASSFSGTGELFF
CDR3nt: TGTGCCAGCAGTTTCTCTGGGACCGGGGAGCTGTTTTTT
abundance: .
j_gene: TRBJ2-2
v_gene: TRBV27
d_gene: .

CDR3aa: CASSLGTLTYEQYF
CDR3nt: TGTGCCAGCAGCCTCGGGACACTGACCTACGAGCAGTACTTC
abundance: .
j_gene: TRBJ2-7
v_gene: TRBV27
d_gene: .

CDR3aa: CASSLRGAGNTIYF
CDR3nt: TGTGCCAGCAGTTTACGAGGGGCGGGAAACACCATATATTTT
abundance: few
j_gene: TRBJ1-3
v_gene: TRBV28
d_gene: .

CDR3aa: CASSLDGASLYNEQFF
CDR3nt: TGCGCCAGCAGCTTGGACGGGGCTAGCCTGTACAATGAGCAGTTCTTC
abundance: .
j_gene: TRBJ2-1
v_gene: TRBV5-1
d_gene: .

CDR3aa: CAIPRVAPETDTQYF
CDR3nt: TGTGCCATCCCCCGGGTGGCCCCCGAGACAGATACGCAGTATTTT
abundance: .
j_gene: TRBJ2-3
v_gene: TRBV5-4
d_gene: .

CDR3aa: CASSPGTSQETQYF
CDR3nt: TGTGCCAGCAGCCCAGGGACTAGCCAAGAGACCCAGTACTTC
abundance: .
j_gene: TRBJ2-5
v_gene: TRBV7-6
d_gene: TRBD2

CDR3aa: CASRTLAASTDTQYF
CDR3nt: TGTGCCAGCAGAACCTTAGCAGCTAGCACAGATACGCAGTATTTT
abundance: .
j_gene: TRBJ2-3
v_gene: TRBV28
d_gene: .

CDR3aa: CATSRGPRGASYEQYF
CDR3nt: TGTGCCACCAGCAGAGGACCTAGGGGAGCCTCCTACGAGCAGTACTTC
abundance: .
j_gene: TRBJ2-7
v_gene: TRBV15
d_gene: .

CDR3aa: CASSYRGRQETQYF
CDR3nt: TGTGCCAGCAGTTACCGCGGGAGACAAGAGACCCAGTACTTC
abundance: .
j_gene: TRBJ2-5
v_gene: TRBV6-5
d_gene: TRBD2

CDR3aa: CASSPGGTEAFF
CDR3nt: TGTGCCAGCAGTCCCGGGGGCACTGAAGCTTTCTTT
abundance: .
j_gene: TRBJ1-1
v_gene: TRBV27
d_gene: .

CDR3aa: CASSAAGGDFHEQYF
CDR3nt: TGTGCCAGCAGCGCCGCGGGGGGGGACTTTCACGAGCAGTACTTC
abundance: .
j_gene: TRBJ2-7
v_gene: TRBV9
d_gene: TRBD2

CDR3aa: CASSFRQGRYEQYF
CDR3nt: TGTGCCAGCAGTTTCCGACAGGGGCGCTACGAGCAGTACTTC
abundance: once
j_gene: TRBJ2-7
v_gene: TRBV7-8
d_gene: TRBD1

CDR3aa: CASGWPSGRKETQYF
CDR3nt: TGTGCCAGCGGATGGCCTAGCGGGAGGAAAGAGACCCAGTACTTC
abundance: .
j_gene: TRBJ2-5
v_gene: TRBV6-5
d_gene: TRBD2

CDR3aa: CASSQGHNDLANEKLFF
CDR3nt: TGCGCCAGCAGCCAAGGACATAACGACCTCGCGAATGAAAAACTGTTTTTT
abundance: once
j_gene: TRBJ1-4
v_gene: TRBV4-3
d_gene: .

CDR3aa: CASSQPPNTQYF
CDR3nt: TGTGCCAGCAGTCAGCCCCCCAATACGCAGTATTTT
abundance: .
j_gene: TRBJ2-3
v_gene: TRBV6-5
d_gene: .

CDR3aa: CASSSGLAGVFNNEQFF
CDR3nt: TGTGCCAGCAGCTCGGGACTAGCGGGAGTTTTCAACAATGAGCAGTTCTTC
abundance: few
j_gene: TRBJ2-1
v_gene: TRBV11-3
d_gene: TRBD2

CDR3aa: CASSLTWDRAYNEQFF
CDR3nt: TGTGCCAGCAGCCTCACTTGGGACAGGGCCTACAATGAGCAGTTCTTC
abundance: .
j_gene: TRBJ2-1
v_gene: TRBV14
d_gene: TRBD1

CDR3aa: CSAQYGELFF
CDR3nt: TGCAGTGCTCAATATGGGGAGCTGTTTTTT
abundance: .
j_gene: TRBJ2-2
v_gene: TRBV20-1
d_gene: .

CDR3aa: CASSGGTSGHYNEQFF
CDR3nt: TGTGCCAGCAGCGGGGGGACTAGCGGACATTACAATGAGCAGTTCTTC
abundance: .
j_gene: TRBJ2-1
v_gene: TRBV9
d_gene: TRBD2

CDR3aa: CASSLFKGQGARNNEQFF
CDR3nt: TGTGCCAGCAGCTTATTTAAGGGACAGGGGGCCAGGAACAATGAGCAGTTCTTC
abundance: .
j_gene: TRBJ2-1
v_gene: TRBV7-6
d_gene: TRBD1

CDR3aa: CASRGTGGDLRTQYF
CDR3nt: TGCGCCAGCAGGGGTACAGGGGGCGATTTGCGTACGCAGTATTTT
abundance: .
j_gene: TRBJ2-3
v_gene: TRBV10-1
d_gene: TRBD1

CDR3aa: CASSQDSGTSPNEQYF
CDR3nt: TGCGCCAGCAGCCAAGATTCCGGGACTAGCCCCAACGAGCAGTACTTC
abundance: few
j_gene: TRBJ2-7
v_gene: TRBV4-1
d_gene: TRBD2

CDR3aa: CASSQGLAGNYEQYF
CDR3nt: TGCGCCAGCAGCCAAGGACTAGCGGGAAACTACGAGCAGTACTTC
abundance: .
j_gene: TRBJ2-7
v_gene: TRBV4-3
d_gene: TRBD2

CDR3aa: CATQSESGGHEQFF
CDR3nt: TGTGCCACCCAAAGCGAATCAGGGGGGCACGAGCAGTTCTTC
abundance: once
j_gene: TRBJ2-1
v_gene: TRBV7-9
d_gene: .

CDR3aa: CASSGPDPGPGPTDTQYF
CDR3nt: TGTGCCAGCAGCGGACCCGATCCGGGACCAGGCCCGACAGATACGCAGTATTTT
abundance: .
j_gene: TRBJ2-3
v_gene: TRBV14
d_gene: .

CDR3aa: CASSPSGQGSVQYF
CDR3nt: TGTGCCAGCAGTCCCTCGGGACAGGGGTCAGTGCAGTATTTT
abundance: .
j_gene: TRBJ2-3
v_gene: TRBV27
d_gene: TRBD1